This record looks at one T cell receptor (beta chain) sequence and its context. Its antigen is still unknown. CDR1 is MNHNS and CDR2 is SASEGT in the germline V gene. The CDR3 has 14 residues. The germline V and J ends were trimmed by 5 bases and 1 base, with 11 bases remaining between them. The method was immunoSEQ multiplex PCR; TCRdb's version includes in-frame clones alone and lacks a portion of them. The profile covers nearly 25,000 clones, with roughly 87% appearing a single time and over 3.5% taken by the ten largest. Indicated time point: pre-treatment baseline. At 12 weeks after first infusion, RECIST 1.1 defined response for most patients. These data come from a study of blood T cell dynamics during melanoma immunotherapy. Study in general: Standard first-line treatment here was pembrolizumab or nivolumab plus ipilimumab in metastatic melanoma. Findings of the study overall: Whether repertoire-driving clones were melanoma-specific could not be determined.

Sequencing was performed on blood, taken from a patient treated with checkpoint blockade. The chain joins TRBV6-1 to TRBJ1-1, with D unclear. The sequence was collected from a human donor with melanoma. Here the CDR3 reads CASSRPQKNTEAFF. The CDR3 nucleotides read TGTGCCAGCAGTCGCCCCCAGAAGAACACTGAAGCTTTCTTT.